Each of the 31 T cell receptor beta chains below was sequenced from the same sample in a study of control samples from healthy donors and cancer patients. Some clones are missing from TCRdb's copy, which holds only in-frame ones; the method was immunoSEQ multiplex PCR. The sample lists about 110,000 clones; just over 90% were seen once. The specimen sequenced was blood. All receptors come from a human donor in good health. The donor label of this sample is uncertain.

The CDR3 loop is CASSAMTGVHQPQHF. The CDR3 DNA reads as TGTGCCAGCAGCGCTATGACAGGGGTGCATCAGCCCCAGCATTTT. The V gene is TRBV7-8, the J gene TRBJ1-5; 8 bases map to TRBD1. The junction had 8 bases not matched to a gene; V was cut back by 5 bases and J by 5 bases. The CDR3 is 15 amino acids. Germline V gene sequence: CDR1 SGHVS, CDR2 FQNEAQ.

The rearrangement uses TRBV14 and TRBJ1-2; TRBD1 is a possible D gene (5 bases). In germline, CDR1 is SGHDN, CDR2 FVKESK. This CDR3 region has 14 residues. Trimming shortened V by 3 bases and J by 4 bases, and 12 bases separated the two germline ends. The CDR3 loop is CASSHQGGLYGYTF. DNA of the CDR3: TGTGCCAGCAGCCACCAGGGAGGCCTCTATGGCTACACCTTC.

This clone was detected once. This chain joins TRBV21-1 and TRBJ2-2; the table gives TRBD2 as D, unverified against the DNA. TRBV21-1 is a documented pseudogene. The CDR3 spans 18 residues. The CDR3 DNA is TGTGCCAGCACCCACGGGATAGCGGGGGGGCAAAGCACCGGGGAGCTGTTTTTT. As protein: CASTHGIAGGQSTGELFF.

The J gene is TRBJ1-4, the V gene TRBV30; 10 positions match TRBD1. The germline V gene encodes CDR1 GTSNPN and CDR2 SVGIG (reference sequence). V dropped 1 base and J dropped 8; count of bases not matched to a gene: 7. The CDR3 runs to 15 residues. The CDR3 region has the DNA TGTGCCTGGAGTGGCTTCGGGACAGGGGAAGAAAAACTGTTTTTT. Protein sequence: CAWSGFGTGEEKLFF. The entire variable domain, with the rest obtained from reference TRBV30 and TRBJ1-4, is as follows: SQTIHQWPATLVQPVGSPLSLECTVEGTSNPNLYWYRQAAGRGLQLLFYSVGIGQISSEVPQNLSASRPQDRQFILSSKKLLLSDSGFYLCAWSGFGTGEEKLFFGSGTQLSVL.

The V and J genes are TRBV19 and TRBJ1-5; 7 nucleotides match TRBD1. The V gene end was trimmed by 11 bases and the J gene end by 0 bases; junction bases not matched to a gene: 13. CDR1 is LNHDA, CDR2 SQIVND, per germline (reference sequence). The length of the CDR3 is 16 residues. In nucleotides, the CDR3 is TGTGCCGGCAGACAGGGACAAGGGTATAGCAATCAGCCCCAGCATTTT. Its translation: CAGRQGQGYSNQPQHF.

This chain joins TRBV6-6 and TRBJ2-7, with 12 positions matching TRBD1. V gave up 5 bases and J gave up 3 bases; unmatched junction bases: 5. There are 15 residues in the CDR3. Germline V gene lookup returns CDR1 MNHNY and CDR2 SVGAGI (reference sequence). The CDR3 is CASSPGTGGIYEQYF. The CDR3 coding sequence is TGTGCCAGCAGTCCCGGGACAGGGGGCATCTACGAGCAGTACTTC.

For the CDR3, the DNA is TGTGCCATCAGTGAGGTTCGCTCCTACAATGAGCAGTTCTTC. It translates to CAISEVRSYNEQFF. V and J are TRBV10-3 and TRBJ2-1; D gene ambiguous. The V end was cut by 2 bases, the J end by 0 bases, with 5 bases between. From germline, CDR1 is ENHRY and CDR2 SYGVKD. There are 14 residues in the CDR3.

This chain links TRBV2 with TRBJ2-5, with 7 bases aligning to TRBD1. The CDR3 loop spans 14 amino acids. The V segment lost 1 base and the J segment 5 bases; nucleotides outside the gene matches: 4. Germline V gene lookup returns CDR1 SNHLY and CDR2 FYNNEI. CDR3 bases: TGTGCCAGCAGTGAAGGCAGGGGGTGGGAGACCCAGTACTTC. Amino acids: CASSEGRGWETQYF.

The CDR3 loop is CASSGTAGRGANVLTF. In DNA, the CDR3 is TGTGCCAGCAGCGGGACGGCCGGTCGGGGGGCCAACGTCCTGACTTTC. This chain connects TRBV2 to TRBJ2-6; D could derive from TRBD1 or TRBD2 (5 bases each). The V gene lost 6 bases and the J gene lost 4 bases, with 16 bases spanning the gap. CDR1 is SNHLY and CDR2 is FYNNEI in the germline V gene. The CDR3 spans 16 residues. Full variable domain (outside the CDR3, taken from reference TRBV2 and TRBJ2-6): EPEVTQTPSHQVTQMGQEVILRCVPISNHLYFYWYRQILGQKVEFLVSFYNNEISEKSEIFDDQFSVERPDGSNFTLKIRSTKLEDSAMYFCASSGTAGRGANVLTFGAGSRLTVL.

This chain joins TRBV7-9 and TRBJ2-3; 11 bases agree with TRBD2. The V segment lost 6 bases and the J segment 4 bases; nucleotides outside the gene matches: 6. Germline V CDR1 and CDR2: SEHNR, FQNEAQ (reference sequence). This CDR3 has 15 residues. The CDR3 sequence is CASRRTSGGADTQYF. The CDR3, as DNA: TGTGCCAGCAGACGTACTAGCGGGGGTGCAGATACGCAGTATTTT. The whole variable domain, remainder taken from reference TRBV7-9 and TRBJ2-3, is DTGVSQNPRHKITKRGQNVTFRCDPISEHNRLYWYRQTLGQGPEFLTYFQNEAQLEKSRLLSDRFSAERPKGSFSTLEIQRTEQGDSAMYLCASRRTSGGADTQYFGPGTRLTVL.

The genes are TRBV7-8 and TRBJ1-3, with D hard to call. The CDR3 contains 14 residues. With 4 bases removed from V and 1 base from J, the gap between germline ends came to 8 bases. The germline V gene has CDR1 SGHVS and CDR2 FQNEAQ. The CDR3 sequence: CASSSAESGNTIYF. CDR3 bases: TGTGCCAGCAGCTCGGCAGAATCTGGAAACACCATATATTTT.

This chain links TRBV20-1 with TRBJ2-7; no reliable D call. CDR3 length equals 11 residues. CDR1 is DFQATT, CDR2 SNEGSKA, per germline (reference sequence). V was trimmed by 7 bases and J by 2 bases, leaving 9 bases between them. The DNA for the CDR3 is TGCAGTGTCGCCGACACCTACGAGCAGTACTTC. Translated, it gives CSVADTYEQYF.

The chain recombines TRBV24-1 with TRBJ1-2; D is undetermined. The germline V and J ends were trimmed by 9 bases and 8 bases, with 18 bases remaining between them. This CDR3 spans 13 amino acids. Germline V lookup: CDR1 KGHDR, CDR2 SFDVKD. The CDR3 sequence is CATSQQTASGYTF. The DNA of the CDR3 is TGTGCCACCTCACAACAGACCGCTAGCGGCTACACCTTC.

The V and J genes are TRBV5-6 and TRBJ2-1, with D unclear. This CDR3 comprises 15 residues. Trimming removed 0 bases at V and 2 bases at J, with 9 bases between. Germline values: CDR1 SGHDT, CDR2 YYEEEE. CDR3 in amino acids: CASSLGGLAYNEQFF. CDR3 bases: TGTGCCAGCAGCTTGGGGGGTCTGGCCTACAATGAGCAGTTCTTC.

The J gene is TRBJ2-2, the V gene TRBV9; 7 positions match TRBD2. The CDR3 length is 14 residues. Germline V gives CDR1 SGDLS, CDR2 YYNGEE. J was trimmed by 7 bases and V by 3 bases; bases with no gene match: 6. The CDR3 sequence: CASSDFPGGGELFF. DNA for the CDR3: TGTGCCAGCAGCGACTTCCCGGGAGGCGGGGAGCTGTTTTTT.

The DNA for the CDR3 is TGTGCCAGCACTCGGCAGGGACAAGGCACAGATACGCAGTATTTT. Amino acid sequence: CASTRQGQGTDTQYF. The genes are TRBV2 and TRBJ2-3; the D gene is possibly TRBD1 (6 bases). This CDR3 has 15 residues. The V end lost 7 bases, the J end lost 1 base, and 15 bases lay between the germline ends. Per the germline V gene, CDR1 is SNHLY and CDR2 is FYNNEI.

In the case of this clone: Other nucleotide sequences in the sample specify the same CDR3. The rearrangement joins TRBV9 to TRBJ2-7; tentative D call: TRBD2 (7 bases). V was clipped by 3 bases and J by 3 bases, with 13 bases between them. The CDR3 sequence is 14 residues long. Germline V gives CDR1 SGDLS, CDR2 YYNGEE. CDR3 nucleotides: TGTGCCAGCAGCGAAGGGGGGGGTCTCTACGAGCAGTACTTC. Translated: CASSEGGGLYEQYF.

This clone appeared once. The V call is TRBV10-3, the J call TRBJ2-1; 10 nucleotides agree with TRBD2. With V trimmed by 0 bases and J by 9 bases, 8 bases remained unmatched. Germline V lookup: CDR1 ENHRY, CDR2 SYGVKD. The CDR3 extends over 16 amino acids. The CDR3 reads CAISESNAQRGGEQFF. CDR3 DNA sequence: TGTGCCATCAGTGAGTCGAATGCCCAGCGGGGGGGTGAGCAGTTCTTC.

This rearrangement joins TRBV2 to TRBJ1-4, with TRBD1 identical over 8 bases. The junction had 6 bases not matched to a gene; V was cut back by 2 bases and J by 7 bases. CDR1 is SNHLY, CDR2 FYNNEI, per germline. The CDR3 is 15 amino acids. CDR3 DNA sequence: TGTGCCAGCAGTGAAATAGGACAGGGTCGTGAAAAACTGTTTTTT. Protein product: CASSEIGQGREKLFF.

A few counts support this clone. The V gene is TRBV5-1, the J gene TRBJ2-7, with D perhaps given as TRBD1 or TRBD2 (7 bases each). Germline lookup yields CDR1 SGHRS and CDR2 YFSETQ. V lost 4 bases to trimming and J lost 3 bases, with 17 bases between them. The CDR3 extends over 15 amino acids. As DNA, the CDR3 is TGCGCCAGCAGCCCAGGGGGGGGTTTAGTCTACGAGCAGTACTTC. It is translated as CASSPGGGLVYEQYF.

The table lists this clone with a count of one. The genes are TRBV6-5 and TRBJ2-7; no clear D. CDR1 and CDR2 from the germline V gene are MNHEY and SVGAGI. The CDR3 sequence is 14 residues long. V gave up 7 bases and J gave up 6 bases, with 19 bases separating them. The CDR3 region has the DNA TGTGCCAGCATATTGAGCAGAGTGGGCGGCGAGCAGTACTTC. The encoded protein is CASILSRVGGEQYF.

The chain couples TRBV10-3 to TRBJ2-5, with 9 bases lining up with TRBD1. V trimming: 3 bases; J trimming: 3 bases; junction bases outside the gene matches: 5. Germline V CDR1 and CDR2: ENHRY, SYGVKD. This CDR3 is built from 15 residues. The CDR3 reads CAISEQGAGKETQYF. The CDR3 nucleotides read TGTGCCATCAGTGAACAGGGGGCGGGCAAAGAGACCCAGTACTTC.

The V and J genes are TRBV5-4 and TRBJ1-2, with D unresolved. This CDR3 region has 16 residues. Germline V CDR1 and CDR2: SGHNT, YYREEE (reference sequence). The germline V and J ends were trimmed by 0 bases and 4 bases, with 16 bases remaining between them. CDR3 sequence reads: CASSLGGGSSFYGYTF. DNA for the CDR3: TGTGCCAGCAGCTTGGGGGGTGGGAGCAGCTTCTATGGCTACACCTTC. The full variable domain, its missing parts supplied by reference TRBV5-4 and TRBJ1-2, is ETGVTQSPTHLIKTRGQQVTLRCSSQSGHNTVSWYQQALGQGPQFIFQYYREEENGRGNFPPRFSGLQFPNYSSELNVNALELDDSALYLCASSLGGGSSFYGYTFGSGTRLTVV.

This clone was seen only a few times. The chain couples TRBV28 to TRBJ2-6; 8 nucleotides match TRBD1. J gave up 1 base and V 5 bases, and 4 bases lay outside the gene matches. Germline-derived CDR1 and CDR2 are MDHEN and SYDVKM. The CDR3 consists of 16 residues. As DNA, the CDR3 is TGTGCCAGCAGTCGGGGACAGGTTTCTGGGGCCAACGTCCTGACTTTC. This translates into CASSRGQVSGANVLTF.

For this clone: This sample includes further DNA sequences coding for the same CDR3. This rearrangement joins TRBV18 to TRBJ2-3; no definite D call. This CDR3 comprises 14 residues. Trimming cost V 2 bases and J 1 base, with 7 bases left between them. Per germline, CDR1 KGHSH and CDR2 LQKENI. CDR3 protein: CASSPVDGTDTQYF. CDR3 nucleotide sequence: TGTGCCAGCTCACCAGTCGATGGCACAGATACGCAGTATTTT.

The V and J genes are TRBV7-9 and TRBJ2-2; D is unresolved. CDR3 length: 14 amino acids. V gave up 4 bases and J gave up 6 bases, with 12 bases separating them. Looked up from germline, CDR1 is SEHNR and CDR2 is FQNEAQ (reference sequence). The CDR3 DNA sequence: TGTGCCAGCAGCTCGCTACTCTCGGCCGGGGAGCTGTTTTTT. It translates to CASSSLLSAGELFF.

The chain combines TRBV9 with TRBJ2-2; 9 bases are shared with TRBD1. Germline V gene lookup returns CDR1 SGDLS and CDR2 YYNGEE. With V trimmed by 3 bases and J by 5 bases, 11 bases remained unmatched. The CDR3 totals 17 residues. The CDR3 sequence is CASSGARDRANTGELFF. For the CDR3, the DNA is TGTGCCAGCAGCGGAGCTCGGGACAGGGCTAATACCGGGGAGCTGTTTTTT.

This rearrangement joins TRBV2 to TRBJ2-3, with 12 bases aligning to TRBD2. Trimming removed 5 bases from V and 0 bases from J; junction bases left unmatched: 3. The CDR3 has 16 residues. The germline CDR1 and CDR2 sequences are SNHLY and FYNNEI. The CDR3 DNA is TGTGCCAGCAGTCGGACTAGCGGGGTTAGCACAGATACGCAGTATTTT. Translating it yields CASSRTSGVSTDTQYF.

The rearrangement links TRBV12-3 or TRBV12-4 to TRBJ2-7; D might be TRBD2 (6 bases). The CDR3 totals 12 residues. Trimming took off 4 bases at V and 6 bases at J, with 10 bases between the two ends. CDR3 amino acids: CASSSRGGEQYF. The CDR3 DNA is TGTGCCAGCAGTTCCCGGGGAGGCGAGCAGTACTTC.

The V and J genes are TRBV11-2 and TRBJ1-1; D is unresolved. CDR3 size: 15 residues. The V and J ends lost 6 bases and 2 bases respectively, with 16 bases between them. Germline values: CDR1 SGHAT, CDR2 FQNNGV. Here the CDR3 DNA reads TGTGCCAGCAGACATTTACAGAGCGACAACACTGAAGCTTTCTTT. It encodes CASRHLQSDNTEAFF.

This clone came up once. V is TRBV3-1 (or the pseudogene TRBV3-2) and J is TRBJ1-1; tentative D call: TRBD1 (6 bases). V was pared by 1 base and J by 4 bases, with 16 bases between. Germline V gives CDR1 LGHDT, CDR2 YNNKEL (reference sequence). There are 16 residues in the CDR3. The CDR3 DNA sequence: TGTGCCAGCAGCCAAGGACTCGACACCAGGGGCACTGAAGCTTTCTTT. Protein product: CASSQGLDTRGTEAFF.